The 22 T cell receptor beta chains below were found in one sample sequenced in a study of CD8 T cell repertoires and HIV-1 epitope variants. The protocol was immunoSEQ multiplex PCR, while the TCRdb copy is restricted to in-frame clones and leaves out a portion. The sample holds over 90,000 clones, roughly 77% seen once. The sequencing input was uncultured baseline CD8+ T cells from peripheral blood mononuclear cells (PBMCs). These TCRs come from a male donor with HIV.

By sample fraction, this clone is medium-sized (0.01 to 0.1%). The chain is built from TRBV7-9 and TRBJ2-3, with D unclear. Per the germline V gene, CDR1 is SEHNR and CDR2 is FQNEAQ (reference sequence). Trimming left V 1 base short and J 5 bases short, with 1 base between. This CDR3 has 11 residues. The CDR3 is CASSLVDTQYF. The DNA for the CDR3 is TGTGCCAGCAGCTTAGTAGATACGCAGTATTTT.

The chain recombines TRBV18 with TRBJ2-7; possible D gene TRBD2, 5 bases. The CDR3 has 14 residues. The ends were cut back, 2 bases at V and 1 base at J, with 9 bases in the middle. Germline V gives CDR1 KGHSH, CDR2 LQKENI. The CDR3 protein is CASSPSGISYEQYF. CDR3 coding DNA: TGTGCCAGCTCACCATCGGGGATTTCCTACGAGCAGTACTTC. The full variable domain, completed using reference TRBV18 and TRBJ2-7, is NAGVMQNPRHLVRRRGQEARLRCSPMKGHSHVYWYRQLPEEGLKFMVYLQKENIIDESGMPKERFSAEFPKEGPSILRIQQVVRGDSAAYFCASSPSGISYEQYFGPGTRLTVT.

The rearrangement uses TRBV5-6 and TRBJ2-7; D is uncertain. V dropped 2 bases and J dropped 2 bases, with 11 bases sitting between them. The CDR3 contains 14 residues. CDR1 is SGHDT and CDR2 is YYEEEE in the germline V gene. This CDR3 reads CASSFGSQTYEQYF. The CDR3 region has the DNA TGTGCCAGCAGCTTCGGTTCACAGACCTACGAGCAGTACTTC.

Concerning this clone itself: A far bigger clonotype differs at one base, so this is likely a read error. The chain has TRBV5-4 and TRBJ2-7; possible D gene TRBD2, 6 bases. V was cut by 4 bases and J by 0 bases, with 26 bases left in between. Germline CDR1 SGHNT, CDR2 YYREEE (reference sequence). CDR3 size: 19 residues. Here the CDR3 reads CASSQEPGAGALSSYEQYF. The CDR3 DNA is TGTGCCAGCAGCCAAGAGCCGGGAGCGGGCGCCCTGAGCTCCTACGAGCAGTACTTC.

This clone appeared once. The genes are TRBV7-9 and TRBJ2-1, with D unclear. The CDR3 consists of 15 residues. V was pared by 1 base and J by 7 bases, with 14 bases between. Germline V gene lookup returns CDR1 SEHNR and CDR2 FQNEAQ (reference sequence). The CDR3 is CASSLVGTKGNEQFF. In DNA form, the CDR3 reads TGTGCCAGCAGCTTAGTTGGAACGAAGGGAAATGAGCAGTTCTTC.

This clone appeared a few times. This chain joins TRBV6-6 and TRBJ1-1; D uncertain. The CDR3 contains 14 residues. CDR1 and CDR2 from the germline V gene are MNHNY and SVGAGI (reference sequence). The germline V and J ends were trimmed by 2 bases and 8 bases, with 15 bases remaining between them. In nucleotides, the CDR3 is TGTGCCAGCAGTTACGGGCTAGGCGGGGTCGAAGCTTTCTTT. It codes for CASSYGLGGVEAFF.

V gene TRBV29-1 combines with J gene TRBJ2-3, with 7 bases matching TRBD1. V shed 0 bases, J shed 1 base, and the junction held 7 bases outside the gene matches. The V gene's germline CDR1 is SQVTM and CDR2 ANQGSEA. This CDR3 has 16 residues. The CDR3 DNA reads TGCAGCGTTGAAGATCTACAGGGGCTGGGCACAGATACGCAGTATTTT. Protein product: CSVEDLQGLGTDTQYF.

This clone was seen once. The rearrangement joins TRBV5-1 to TRBJ2-2; 12 nucleotides line up with TRBD2. The CDR3 spans 17 residues. Losses at the gene ends were 3 bases for V and 1 base for J; bases not matched to a gene: 4. The V gene's germline CDR1 is SGHRS and CDR2 YFSETQ. The CDR3 DNA is TGCGCCAGCAGCTCCAGACTAGCGGGAGAGAACACCGGGGAGCTGTTTTTT. It translates to CASSSRLAGENTGELFF. The complete variable domain, with remaining parts taken from reference TRBV5-1 and TRBJ2-2, reads KAGVTQTPRYLIKTRGQQVTLSCSPISGHRSVSWYQQTPGQGLQFLFEYFSETQRNKGNFPGRFSGRQFSNSRSEMNVSTLELGDSALYLCASSSRLAGENTGELFFGEGSRLTVL.

This sequence joins TRBV7-9 and TRBJ2-5; 11 nucleotides match TRBD1. This CDR3 is 15 amino acids long. The V segment lost 4 bases and the J segment 4 bases; nucleotides outside the gene matches: 5. Looked up from germline, CDR1 is SEHNR and CDR2 is FQNEAQ (reference sequence). The CDR3 reads CASSSLGQGAETQYF. DNA for the CDR3: TGTGCCAGCAGCTCTCTCGGACAGGGGGCAGAGACCCAGTACTTC.

The gene calls are TRBV7-2 and TRBJ1-3; TRBD1 might be the D (6 bases). The CDR3 is 17 residues long. CDR1 is SGHTA, CDR2 FQGNSA, per germline. Trimming pared 1 base from V and 3 bases from J, leaving 16 bases between. The CDR3 loop reads CASSLVPTGNRGNTIYF. For the CDR3, the DNA is TGTGCCAGCAGCTTAGTCCCGACAGGAAATCGTGGAAACACCATATATTTT. Using reference TRBV7-2 and TRBJ1-3 for the parts outside the CDR3, the full variable domain is GAGVSQSPSNKVTEKGKDVELRCDPISGHTALYWYRQSLGQGLEFLIYFQGNSAPDKSGLPSDRFSAERTGGSVSTLTIQRTQQEDSAVYLCASSLVPTGNRGNTIYFGEGSWLTVV.

The rearrangement uses TRBV6-6 and TRBJ2-7, with TRBD2 identical over 8 bases. Germline CDR1 and CDR2: MNHNY and SVGAGI (reference sequence). With V trimmed by 0 bases and J by 5 bases, 9 bases remained unmatched. The CDR3 is 16 residues long. CDR3 DNA sequence: TGTGCCAGCAGTTACTCGCGTAGCGGGGCTACCCACGAGCAGTACTTC. Amino acid sequence: CASSYSRSGATHEQYF.

CDR3 bases: TGTGCCATGAGCTGGGACAGTCCCTACGAGCAGTACTTC. Its translation: CAMSWDSPYEQYF. The chain carries TRBV10-3 and TRBJ2-7, with 7 nucleotides matching TRBD1. From germline, CDR1 is ENHRY and CDR2 SYGVKD. J gave up 2 bases and V 9 bases, and 7 bases lay outside the gene matches. The length of the CDR3 is 13 residues.

This chain uses TRBV27 with TRBJ1-4; no reliable D call. Looked up from germline, CDR1 is MNHEY and CDR2 is SMNVEV (reference sequence). V lost 2 bases, J lost 4 bases, and 8 bases lay in between. The CDR3 has 14 amino acids. This chain's CDR3 is CASSLREGNEKLFF. The CDR3 DNA sequence: TGTGCCAGCAGTTTAAGGGAGGGTAATGAAAAACTGTTTTTT.

V and J are TRBV19 and TRBJ2-7, with TRBD2 identical over 12 bases. CDR1 and CDR2 (germline): LNHDA, SQIVND (reference sequence). The length of the CDR3 is 15 residues. The V gene end was trimmed by 5 bases and the J gene end by 2 bases; junction bases not matched to a gene: 4. CDR3 sequence: CASSLLAGGPYEQYF. The CDR3 nucleotides are TGTGCCAGTAGTCTACTAGCGGGGGGCCCCTACGAGCAGTACTTC.

The chain couples TRBV21-1 to TRBJ2-1; TRBD2, as called in the table, went unchecked against the DNA. TRBV21-1 represents a pseudogene. The CDR3 extends over 17 amino acids. This CDR3 is CASSSFSGDLVYNEQFF. The CDR3 nucleotides are TGTGCCAGCAGCTCCTTTTCGGGAGATTTAGTCTACAATGAGCAGTTCTTC.

This clone has a handful of counts. V usage is TRBV5-1 and J usage is TRBJ2-1; 13 bases map to TRBD2. Germline CDR1 reads SGHRS; CDR2 reads YFSETQ. The CDR3 length is 16 residues. Unmatched junction bases numbered 8, after V lost 6 bases and J lost 5 bases. The CDR3 sequence: CASTSLAGGGDNEQFF. In DNA, the CDR3 is TGCGCCAGCACCTCACTAGCGGGAGGGGGAGACAATGAGCAGTTCTTC.

V gene TRBV4-3 combines with J gene TRBJ1-2; D possibly corresponds to TRBD1 (6 bases). The V end lost 0 bases, the J end lost 10 bases, and 15 bases lay between the germline ends. There are 14 residues in the CDR3. Germline V CDR1 and CDR2: LGHNA, YSLEER. The CDR3 reads CASSQDSGHPTYTF. In DNA, the CDR3 is TGCGCCAGCAGCCAAGACTCGGGACATCCCACCTACACCTTC.

The V and J genes are TRBV29-1 and TRBJ2-7; 9 bases map to TRBD1. Germline loops: CDR1 SQVTM, CDR2 ANQGSEA. Trimming at V came to 4 bases and at J to 2 bases, leaving 3 bases not matched to a gene. CDR3 length: 13 residues. The CDR3 loop is CSVGTGDAYEQYF. As DNA, the CDR3 is TGCAGCGTTGGGACAGGGGATGCCTACGAGCAGTACTTC.

This clone was seen more than once but under ten times. V gene TRBV29-1 combines with J gene TRBJ2-5, with 7 bases identical to TRBD2. Trimming cost V 4 bases and J 2 bases; bases outside gene matches: 10. The CDR3 has 15 residues. Per germline, CDR1 SQVTM and CDR2 ANQGSEA. The CDR3 bases are TGCAGCGTTGCCGCCAGCGGGATCAAACAAGAGACCCAGTACTTC. Translation gives CSVAASGIKQETQYF.

This CDR3 reads CASSPFLGSGSPLHF. The CDR3, as DNA: TGTGCCAGCAGCCCTTTTTTGGGGAGCGGGTCACCCCTCCACTTT. This chain joins TRBV9 and TRBJ1-6; the D is unclear. Trimming removed 4 bases at V and 10 bases at J, with 18 bases between. The CDR3 is 15 residues long. Germline CDR1 and CDR2: SGDLS and YYNGEE.

The chain carries TRBV9 and TRBJ2-3; possibly TRBD2 for D (5 bases). V lost 4 bases and J 5 bases, leaving 11 bases between the germline ends. The CDR3 sequence is 13 residues long. The germline CDR1 and CDR2 sequences are SGDLS and YYNGEE. CDR3 amino acids: CASSFYAGDTQYF. DNA of the CDR3: TGTGCCAGCAGCTTCTATGCGGGAGATACGCAGTATTTT. Variable domain in full (rest from reference TRBV9 and TRBJ2-3): DSGVTQTPKHLITATGQRVTLRCSPRSGDLSVYWYQQSLDQGLQFLIQYYNGEERAKGNILERFSAQQFPDLHSELNLSSLELGDSALYFCASSFYAGDTQYFGPGTRLTVL.

The chain joins TRBV20-1 to TRBJ2-3; D is unclear. Per the germline V gene, CDR1 is DFQATT and CDR2 is SNEGSKA (reference sequence). There are 11 residues in the CDR3. Trimming removed 4 bases at V and 7 bases at J, with 9 bases between. In DNA, the CDR3 is TGCAGTGCTACAACGAGCAATACGCAGTATTTT. Its translation: CSATTSNTQYF.